The clone carrying this TCR beta chain was observed once. What it binds is unknown. The CDR3 has 15 amino acids. Per germline, CDR1 SGHRS and CDR2 YFSETQ. V gave up 4 bases and J gave up 5 bases; unmatched junction bases: 8. This entry comes from a study of T cells in Graves' hyperthyroidism and ophthalmopathy. Study-level results: The authors' 13 V-J model separated ophthalmopathy from stable hyperthyroidism. Clonotypes that were expanded in thyroid above 0.001 mostly appeared in blood too.

Graves' hyperthyroidism was deemed stable absent ophthalmopathy progression within 18 months. Exclusions: uncontrolled infection, other autoimmune disease, pregnancy, lactation. RNA transcripts provided the source from which TCR beta CDR3 regions were amplified. The HTBI primer set served for first-round RT-PCR of the TCR CDR3. TCRdb re-derived calls from the multiplex PCR reads in MiXCR, one entry per CDR3 protein. The repertoire holds approximately 560,000 distinct CDR3 sequences, with under 60% as singletons. V gene TRBV5-1 combines with J gene TRBJ1-4; 7 bases map to TRBD1. This clonotype was sampled from a woman under 30 with Graves' hyperthyroidism. The sample comprised peripheral blood or thyroid tissue (not recorded which). CDR3 in amino acids: CASSDQGGRNEKLFF. CDR3 in DNA: TGCGCCAGCAGCGATCAGGGGGGAAGGAATGAAAAACTGTTTTTT.